This TCR beta chain emerged from a study of blood T cell repertoires in COVID-19. Study at large: COVID-19 samples collected from the United States, Italy and Spain covered acute and convalescent phases.

This CDR3 contains 15 residues. Germline CDR1 LNHDA, CDR2 SQIVND (reference sequence). V lost 2 bases and J lost 7, with 15 bases in between. Under the authors' procedure: It was from reference gene primer amplification that nucleated cell counts were estimated. Sequencing was performed with immunoSEQ multiplex PCR; in TCRdb, only in-frame clones are kept and a portion is missing. The DNA was the basis for D and trimming; V, J and clone size are from that table. In the table there are over 75,000 clones, around 83% of which are singletons. The specimen was peripheral blood. The chain uses TRBV19 and TRBJ2-1; D is perhaps TRBD2 (5 bases). The receptor was isolated from a woman aged 50 to 65 with acute or convalescent COVID-19. CDR3 loop: CASSISLRLANEQFF. CDR3 nucleotides: TGTGCCAGTAGTATAAGCCTACGGCTAGCTAATGAGCAGTTCTTC.